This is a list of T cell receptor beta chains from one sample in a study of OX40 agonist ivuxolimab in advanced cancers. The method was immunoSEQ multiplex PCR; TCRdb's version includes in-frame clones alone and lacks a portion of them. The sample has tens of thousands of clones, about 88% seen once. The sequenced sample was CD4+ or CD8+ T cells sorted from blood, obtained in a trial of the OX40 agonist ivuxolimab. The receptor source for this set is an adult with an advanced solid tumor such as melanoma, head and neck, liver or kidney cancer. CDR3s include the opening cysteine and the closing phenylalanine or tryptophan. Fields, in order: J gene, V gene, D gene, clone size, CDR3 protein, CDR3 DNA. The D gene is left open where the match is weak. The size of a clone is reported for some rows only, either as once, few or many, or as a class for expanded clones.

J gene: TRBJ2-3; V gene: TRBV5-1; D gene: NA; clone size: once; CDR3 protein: CASSLASTDTQYF; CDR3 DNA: TGCGCCAGCAGCTTAGCCTCCACAGATACGCAGTATTTT
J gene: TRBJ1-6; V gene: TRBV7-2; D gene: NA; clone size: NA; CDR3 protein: CASSLANPTQTPLHF; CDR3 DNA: TGTGCCAGCAGCTTAGCGAACCCGACCCAGACCCCCCTCCACTTT
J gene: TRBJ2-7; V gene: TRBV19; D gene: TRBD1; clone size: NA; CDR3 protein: CASSLGQGAEHEQYF; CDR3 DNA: TGTGCCAGTAGCCTAGGACAGGGGGCTGAACACGAGCAGTACTTC
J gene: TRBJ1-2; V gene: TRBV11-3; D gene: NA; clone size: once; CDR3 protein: CASPQTPVKWDGYTF; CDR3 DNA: TGTGCCAGCCCCCAGACACCGGTTAAGTGGGATGGCTACACCTTC
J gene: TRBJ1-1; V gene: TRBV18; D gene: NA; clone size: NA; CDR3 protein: CASSPQAGRSGNTEAFF; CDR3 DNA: TGTGCCAGCTCACCACAGGCAGGGCGTAGTGGGAACACTGAAGCTTTCTTT
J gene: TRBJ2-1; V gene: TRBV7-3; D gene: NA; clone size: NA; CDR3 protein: CASSLGGEQFF; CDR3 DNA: TGTGCCAGCAGCTTAGGCGGGGAGCAGTTCTTC
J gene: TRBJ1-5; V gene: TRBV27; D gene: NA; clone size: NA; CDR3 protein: CASSWSALMPQHF; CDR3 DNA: TGTGCCAGCAGTTGGAGCGCGTTAATGCCCCAGCATTTT
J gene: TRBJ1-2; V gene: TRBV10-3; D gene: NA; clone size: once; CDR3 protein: CAIMIPGNYGYTF; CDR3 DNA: TGTGCCATCATGATTCCGGGAAACTATGGCTACACCTTC
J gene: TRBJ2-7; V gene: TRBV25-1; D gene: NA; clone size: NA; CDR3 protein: CASSEAREQYF; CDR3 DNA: TGTGCCAGCAGTGAGGCAAGGGAGCAGTACTTC
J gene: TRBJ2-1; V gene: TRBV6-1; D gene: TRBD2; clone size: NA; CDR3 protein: CASRPSGGPYNEQFF; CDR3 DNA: TGTGCCAGCAGACCGAGCGGGGGGCCTTACAATGAGCAGTTCTTC
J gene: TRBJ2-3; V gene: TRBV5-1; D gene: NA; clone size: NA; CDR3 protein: CASSWGGHTDTQYF; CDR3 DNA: TGCGCCAGCAGCTGGGGGGGCCACACAGATACGCAGTATTTT
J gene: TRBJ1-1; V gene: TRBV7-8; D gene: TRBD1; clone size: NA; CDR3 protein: CASSSTVVGQGVNTEAFF; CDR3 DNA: TGTGCCAGCAGCTCAACAGTCGTGGGACAGGGTGTCAACACTGAAGCTTTCTTT
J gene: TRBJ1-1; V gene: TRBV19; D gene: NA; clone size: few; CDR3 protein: CASSIDRHPLNTEAFF; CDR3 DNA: TGTGCCAGTAGTATTGACAGACACCCACTAAACACTGAAGCTTTCTTT
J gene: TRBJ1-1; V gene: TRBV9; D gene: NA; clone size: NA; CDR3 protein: CASSSGLLLASGTEAFF; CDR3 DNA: TGTGCCAGCAGCTCGGGACTTTTATTGGCCTCCGGGACTGAAGCTTTCTTT
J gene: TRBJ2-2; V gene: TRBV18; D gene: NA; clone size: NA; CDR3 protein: CASSLQGTPTGELFF; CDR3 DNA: TGTGCCAGCTCACTGCAGGGGACCCCCACCGGGGAGCTGTTTTTT
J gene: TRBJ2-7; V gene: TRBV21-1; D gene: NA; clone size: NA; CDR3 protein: CASSTLCPGAYEQYF; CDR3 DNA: TGTGCCAGCAGCACCCTATGCCCAGGGGCCTACGAGCAGTACTTC
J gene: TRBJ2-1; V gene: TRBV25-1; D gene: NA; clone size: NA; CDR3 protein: CASSVGSYNEQFF; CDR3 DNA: TGTGCCAGCAGTGTAGGGTCTTACAATGAGCAGTTCTTC
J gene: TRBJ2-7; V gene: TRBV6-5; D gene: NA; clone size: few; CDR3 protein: CASSYRLGSYEQYF; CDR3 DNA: TGTGCCAGCAGTTACCGTCTCGGTTCCTACGAGCAGTACTTC
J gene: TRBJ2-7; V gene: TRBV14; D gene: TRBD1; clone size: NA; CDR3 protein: CASSPIDRGPYEQYF; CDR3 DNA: TGTGCCAGCAGCCCCATTGACAGGGGGCCCTACGAGCAGTACTTC
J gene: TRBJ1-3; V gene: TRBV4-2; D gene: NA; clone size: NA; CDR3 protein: CASSQEEPRGSGNTIYF; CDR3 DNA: TGTGCCAGCAGCCAAGAGGAACCCCGCGGTTCTGGAAACACCATATATTTT
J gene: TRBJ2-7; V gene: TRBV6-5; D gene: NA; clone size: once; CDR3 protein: CASSPSGGYEQYF; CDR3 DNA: TGTGCCAGCAGTCCCTCGGGTGGGTACGAGCAGTACTTC
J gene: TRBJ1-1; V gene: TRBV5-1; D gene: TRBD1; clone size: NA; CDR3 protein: CASSLQGQGPPNTEAFF; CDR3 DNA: TGCGCCAGCAGCTTGCAAGGACAGGGCCCACCGAACACTGAAGCTTTCTTT
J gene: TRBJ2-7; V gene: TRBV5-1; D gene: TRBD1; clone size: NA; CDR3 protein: CASAPGQGAHEQYF; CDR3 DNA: TGCGCCAGCGCACCGGGACAGGGGGCCCACGAGCAGTACTTC